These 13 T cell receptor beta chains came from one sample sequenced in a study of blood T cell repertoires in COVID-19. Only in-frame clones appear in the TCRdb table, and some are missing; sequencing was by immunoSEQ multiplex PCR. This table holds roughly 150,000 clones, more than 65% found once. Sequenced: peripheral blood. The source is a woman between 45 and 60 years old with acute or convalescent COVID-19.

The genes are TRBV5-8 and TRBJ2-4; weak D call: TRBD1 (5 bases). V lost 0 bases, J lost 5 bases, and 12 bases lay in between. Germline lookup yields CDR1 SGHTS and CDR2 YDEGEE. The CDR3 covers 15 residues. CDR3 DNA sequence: TGTGCCAGCAGCTTGGTGGCGGCAGGGCAAAACATTCAGTACTTC. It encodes CASSLVAAGQNIQYF.

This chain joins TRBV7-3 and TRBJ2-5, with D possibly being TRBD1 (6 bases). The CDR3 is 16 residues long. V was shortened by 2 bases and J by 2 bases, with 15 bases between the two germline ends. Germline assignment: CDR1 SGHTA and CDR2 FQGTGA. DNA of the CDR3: TGTGCCAGCAGCTTAGGGGCGGCAAGGGGGCAAGAGACCCAGTACTTC. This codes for CASSLGAARGQETQYF.

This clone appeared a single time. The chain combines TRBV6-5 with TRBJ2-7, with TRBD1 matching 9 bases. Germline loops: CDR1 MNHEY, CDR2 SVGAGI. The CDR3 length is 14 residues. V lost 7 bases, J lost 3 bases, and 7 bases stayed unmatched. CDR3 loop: CASTHPDRGYEQYF. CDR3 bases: TGTGCCAGCACCCATCCGGACAGGGGCTACGAGCAGTACTTC.

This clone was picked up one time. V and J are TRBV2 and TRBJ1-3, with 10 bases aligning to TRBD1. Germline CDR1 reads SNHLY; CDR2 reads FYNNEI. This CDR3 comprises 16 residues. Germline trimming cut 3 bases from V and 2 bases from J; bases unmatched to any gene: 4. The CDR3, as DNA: TGTGCCAGCAGTGACAGGACAGGGGGTACTGGAAACACCATATATTTT. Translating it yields CASSDRTGGTGNTIYF.

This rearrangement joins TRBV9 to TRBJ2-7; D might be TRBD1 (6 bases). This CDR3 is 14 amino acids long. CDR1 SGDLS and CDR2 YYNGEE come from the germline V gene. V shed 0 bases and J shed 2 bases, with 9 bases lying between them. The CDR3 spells CASSVGGTPYEQYF. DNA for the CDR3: TGTGCCAGCAGCGTAGGGGGGACACCCTACGAGCAGTACTTC.

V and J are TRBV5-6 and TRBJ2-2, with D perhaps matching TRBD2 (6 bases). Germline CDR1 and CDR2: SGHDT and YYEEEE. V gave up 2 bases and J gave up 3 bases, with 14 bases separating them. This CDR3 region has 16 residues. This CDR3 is CASSFRGTPHTGELFF. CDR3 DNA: TGTGCCAGCAGCTTTCGGGGGACGCCGCACACCGGGGAGCTGTTTTTT. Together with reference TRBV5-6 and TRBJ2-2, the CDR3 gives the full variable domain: DAGVTQSPTHLIKTRGQQVTLRCSPKSGHDTVSWYQQALGQGPQFIFQYYEEEERQRGNFPDRFSGHQFPNYSSELNVNALLLGDSALYLCASSFRGTPHTGELFFGEGSRLTVL.

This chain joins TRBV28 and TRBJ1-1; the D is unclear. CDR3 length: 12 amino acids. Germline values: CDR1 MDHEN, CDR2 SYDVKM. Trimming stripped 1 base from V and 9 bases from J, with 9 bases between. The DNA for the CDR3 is TGTGCCAGCAGTTTATTGGGCTTCCAAGCTTTCTTT. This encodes CASSLLGFQAFF. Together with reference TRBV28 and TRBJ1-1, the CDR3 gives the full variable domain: DVKVTQSSRYLVKRTGEKVFLECVQDMDHENMFWYRQDPGLGLRLIYFSYDVKMKEKGDIPEGYSVSREKKERFSLILESASTNQTSMYLCASSLLGFQAFFGQGTRLTVV.

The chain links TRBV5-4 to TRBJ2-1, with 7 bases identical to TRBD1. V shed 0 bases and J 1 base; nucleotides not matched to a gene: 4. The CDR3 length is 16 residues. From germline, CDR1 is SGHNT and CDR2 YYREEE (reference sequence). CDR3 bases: TGTGCCAGCAGCTTGGAGGGGGCGCAATCCTACAATGAGCAGTTCTTC. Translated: CASSLEGAQSYNEQFF.

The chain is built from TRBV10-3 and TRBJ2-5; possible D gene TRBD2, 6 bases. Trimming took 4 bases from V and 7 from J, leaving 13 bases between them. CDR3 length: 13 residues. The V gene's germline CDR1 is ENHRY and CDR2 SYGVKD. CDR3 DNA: TGTGCCATCAGTGCGGACTACACTGCGACCCAGTACTTC. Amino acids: CAISADYTATQYF.

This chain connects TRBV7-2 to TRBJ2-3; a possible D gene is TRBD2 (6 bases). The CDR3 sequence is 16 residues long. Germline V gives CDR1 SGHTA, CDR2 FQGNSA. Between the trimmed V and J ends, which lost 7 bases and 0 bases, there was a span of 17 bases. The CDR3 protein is CASIPWAGTSTDTQYF. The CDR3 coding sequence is TGTGCCAGCATCCCCTGGGCGGGGACTAGCACAGATACGCAGTATTTT.

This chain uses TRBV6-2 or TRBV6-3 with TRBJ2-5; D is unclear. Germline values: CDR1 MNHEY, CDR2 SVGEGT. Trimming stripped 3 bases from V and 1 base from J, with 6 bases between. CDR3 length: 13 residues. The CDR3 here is CASSYSSQETQYF. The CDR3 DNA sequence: TGTGCCAGCAGTTATTCGAGCCAAGAGACCCAGTACTTC.

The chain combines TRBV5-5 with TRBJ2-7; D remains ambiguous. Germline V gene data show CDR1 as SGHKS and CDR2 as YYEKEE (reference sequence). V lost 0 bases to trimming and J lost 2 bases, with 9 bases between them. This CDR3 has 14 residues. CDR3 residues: CASSLDSHTYEQYF. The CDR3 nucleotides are TGTGCCAGCAGCTTGGACAGCCACACCTACGAGCAGTACTTC.

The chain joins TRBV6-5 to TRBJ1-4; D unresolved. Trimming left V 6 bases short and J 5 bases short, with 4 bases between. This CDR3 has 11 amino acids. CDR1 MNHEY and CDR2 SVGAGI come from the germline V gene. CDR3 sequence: CASRENEKLFF. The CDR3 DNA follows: TGTGCCAGCAGGGAGAATGAAAAACTGTTTTTT.